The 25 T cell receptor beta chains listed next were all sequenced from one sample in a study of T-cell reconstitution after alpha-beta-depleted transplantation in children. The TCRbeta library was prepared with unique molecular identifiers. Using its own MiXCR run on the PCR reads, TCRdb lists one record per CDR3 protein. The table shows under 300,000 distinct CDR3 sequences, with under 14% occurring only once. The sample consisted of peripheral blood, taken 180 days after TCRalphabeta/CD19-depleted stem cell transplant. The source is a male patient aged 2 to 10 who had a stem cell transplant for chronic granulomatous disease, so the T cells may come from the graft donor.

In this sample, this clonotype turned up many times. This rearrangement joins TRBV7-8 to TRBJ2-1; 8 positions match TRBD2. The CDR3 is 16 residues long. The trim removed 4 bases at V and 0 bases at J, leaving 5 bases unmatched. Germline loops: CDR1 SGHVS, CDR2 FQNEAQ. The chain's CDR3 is CASSWKRGSSYNEQFF. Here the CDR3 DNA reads TGTGCCAGCAGCTGGAAGCGGGGGAGCTCCTACAATGAGCAGTTCTTC.

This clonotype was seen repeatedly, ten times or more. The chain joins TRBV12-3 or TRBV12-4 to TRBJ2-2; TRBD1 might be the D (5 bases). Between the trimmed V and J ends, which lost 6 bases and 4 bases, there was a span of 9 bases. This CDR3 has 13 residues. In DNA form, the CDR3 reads TGTGCCAGCAGGGCAGGGTTCACCGGGGAGCTGTTTTTT. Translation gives CASRAGFTGELFF.

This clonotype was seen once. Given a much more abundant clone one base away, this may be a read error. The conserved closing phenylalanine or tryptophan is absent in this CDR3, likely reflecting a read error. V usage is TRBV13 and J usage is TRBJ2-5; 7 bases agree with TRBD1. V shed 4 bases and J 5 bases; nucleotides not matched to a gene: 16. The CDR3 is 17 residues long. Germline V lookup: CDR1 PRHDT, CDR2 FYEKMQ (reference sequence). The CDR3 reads CASSSILDRGRGETQYS. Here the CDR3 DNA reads TGTGCCAGCAGCTCAATCCTGGACAGAGGCAGGGGGGAGACCCAGTACTCC.

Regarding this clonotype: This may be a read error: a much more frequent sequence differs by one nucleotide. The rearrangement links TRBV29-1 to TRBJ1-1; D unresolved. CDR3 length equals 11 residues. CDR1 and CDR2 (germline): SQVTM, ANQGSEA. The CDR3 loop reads CGVEGGAEAFF. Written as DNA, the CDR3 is TGCGGCGTTGAAGGTGGCGCTGAAGCTTTCTTT.

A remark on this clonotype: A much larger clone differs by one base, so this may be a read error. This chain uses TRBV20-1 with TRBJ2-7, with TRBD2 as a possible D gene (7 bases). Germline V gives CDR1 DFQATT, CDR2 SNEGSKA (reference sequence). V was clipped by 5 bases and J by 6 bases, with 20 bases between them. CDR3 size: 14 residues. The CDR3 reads CSAGKGGQICEQYF. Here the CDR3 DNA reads TGCAGTGCTGGGAAGGGGGGGCAGATCTGCGAGCAGTACTTC.

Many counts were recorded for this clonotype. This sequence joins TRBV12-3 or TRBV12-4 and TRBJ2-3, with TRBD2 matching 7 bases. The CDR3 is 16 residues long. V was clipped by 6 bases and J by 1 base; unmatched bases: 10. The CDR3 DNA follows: TGTGCCAGCAGAGATGTGGGGGGGTGGGGCACAGATACGCAGTATTTT. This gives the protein CASRDVGGWGTDTQYF.

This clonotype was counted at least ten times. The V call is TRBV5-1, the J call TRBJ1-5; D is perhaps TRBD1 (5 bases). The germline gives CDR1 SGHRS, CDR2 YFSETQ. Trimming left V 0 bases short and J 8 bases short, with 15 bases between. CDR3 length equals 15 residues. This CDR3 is CASSLDPGLGEPQHF. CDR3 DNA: TGCGCCAGCAGCTTGGATCCGGGACTCGGGGAGCCCCAGCATTTT.

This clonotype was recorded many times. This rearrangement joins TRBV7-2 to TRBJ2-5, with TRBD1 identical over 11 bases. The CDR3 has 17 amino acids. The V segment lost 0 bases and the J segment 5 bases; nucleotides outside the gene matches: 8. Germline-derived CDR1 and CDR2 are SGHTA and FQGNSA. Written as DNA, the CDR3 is TGTGCCAGCAGCTTAGCGCGGACAGGGGGCGGCTTGGAGACCCAGTACTTC. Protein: CASSLARTGGGLETQYF.

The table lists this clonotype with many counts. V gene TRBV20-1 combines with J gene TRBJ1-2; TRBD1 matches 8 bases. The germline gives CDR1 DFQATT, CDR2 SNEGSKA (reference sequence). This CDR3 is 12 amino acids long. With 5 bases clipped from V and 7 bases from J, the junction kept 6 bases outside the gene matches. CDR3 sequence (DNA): TGCAGTGCTGGCCAGGGGGCCGGTGGCTACACCTTC. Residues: CSAGQGAGGYTF.

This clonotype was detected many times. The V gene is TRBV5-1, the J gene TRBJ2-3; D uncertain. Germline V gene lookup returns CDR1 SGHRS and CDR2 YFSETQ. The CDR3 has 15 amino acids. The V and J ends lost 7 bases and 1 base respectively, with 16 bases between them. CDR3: CASCAVGPGTDTQYF. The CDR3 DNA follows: TGCGCCAGCTGCGCCGTTGGACCGGGCACAGATACGCAGTATTTT.

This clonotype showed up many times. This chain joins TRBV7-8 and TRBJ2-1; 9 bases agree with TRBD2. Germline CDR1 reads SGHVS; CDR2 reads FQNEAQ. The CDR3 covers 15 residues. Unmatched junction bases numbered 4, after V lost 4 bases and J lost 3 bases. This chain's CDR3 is CASSSGTSRYNEQFF. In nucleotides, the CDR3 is TGTGCCAGCAGCTCCGGGACTAGCCGCTACAATGAGCAGTTCTTC. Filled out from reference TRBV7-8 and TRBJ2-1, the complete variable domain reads GAGVSQSPRYKVAKRGQDVALRCDPISGHVSLFWYQQALGQGPEFLTYFQNEAQLDKSGLPSDRFFAERPEGSVSTLKIQRTQQEDSAVYLCASSSGTSRYNEQFFGPGTRLTVL.

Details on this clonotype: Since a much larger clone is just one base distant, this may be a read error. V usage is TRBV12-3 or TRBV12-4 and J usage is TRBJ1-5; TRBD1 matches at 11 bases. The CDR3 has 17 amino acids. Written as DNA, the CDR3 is TGTGCCAGCAGTTTGGACAGGGGGCCCTATAGCAATCAGCCCCAGCCTTTT. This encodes CASSLDRGPYSNQPQPF.

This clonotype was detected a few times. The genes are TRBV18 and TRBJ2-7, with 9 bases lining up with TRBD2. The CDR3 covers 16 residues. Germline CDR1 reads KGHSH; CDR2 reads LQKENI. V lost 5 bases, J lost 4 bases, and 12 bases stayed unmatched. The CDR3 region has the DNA TGTGCCAGCTCAGCCCTTAGCGGGAGTAGCCTTTACGAGCAGTACTTC. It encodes CASSALSGSSLYEQYF.

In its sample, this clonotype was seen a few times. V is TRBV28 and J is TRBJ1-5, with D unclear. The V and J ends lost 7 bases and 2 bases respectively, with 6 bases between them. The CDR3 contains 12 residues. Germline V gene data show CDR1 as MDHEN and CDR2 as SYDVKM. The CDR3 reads CASTVGNQPQHF. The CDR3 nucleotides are TGTGCCAGCACCGTGGGCAATCAGCCCCAGCATTTT.

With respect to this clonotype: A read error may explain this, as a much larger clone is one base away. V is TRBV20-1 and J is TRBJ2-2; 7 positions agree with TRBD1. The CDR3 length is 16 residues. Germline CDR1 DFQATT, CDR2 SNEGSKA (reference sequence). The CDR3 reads CCARDARQGNTGELFF. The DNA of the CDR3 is TGCTGTGCTAGAGATGCTAGACAGGGAAACACCGGGGAGCTGTTTTTT.

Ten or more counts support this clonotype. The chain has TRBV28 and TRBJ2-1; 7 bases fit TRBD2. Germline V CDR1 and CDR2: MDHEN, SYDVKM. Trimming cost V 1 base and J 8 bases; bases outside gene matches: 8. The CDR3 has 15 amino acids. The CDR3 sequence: CASSLSRLAVYEQFF. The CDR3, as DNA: TGTGCCAGCAGTTTATCGCGACTAGCTGTCTATGAGCAGTTCTTC. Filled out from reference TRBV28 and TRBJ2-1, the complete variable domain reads DVKVTQSSRYLVKRTGEKVFLECVQDMDHENMFWYRQDPGLGLRLIYFSYDVKMKEKGDIPEGYSVSREKKERFSLILESASTNQTSMYLCASSLSRLAVYEQFFGPGTRLTVL.

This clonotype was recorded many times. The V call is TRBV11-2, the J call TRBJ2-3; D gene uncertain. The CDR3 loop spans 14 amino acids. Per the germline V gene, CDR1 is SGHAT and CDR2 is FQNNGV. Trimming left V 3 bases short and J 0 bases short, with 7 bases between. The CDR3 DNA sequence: TGTGCCAGCAGCTTGGAGTGGAGCACAGATACGCAGTATTTT. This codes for CASSLEWSTDTQYF.

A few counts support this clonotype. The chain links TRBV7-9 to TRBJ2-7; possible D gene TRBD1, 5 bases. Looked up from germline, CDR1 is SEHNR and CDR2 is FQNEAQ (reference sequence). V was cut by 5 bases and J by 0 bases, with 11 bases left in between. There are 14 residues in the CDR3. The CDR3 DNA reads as TGTGCCAGCAGCCCCCGACAGAGCTCCTACGAGCAGTACTTC. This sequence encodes CASSPRQSSYEQYF.

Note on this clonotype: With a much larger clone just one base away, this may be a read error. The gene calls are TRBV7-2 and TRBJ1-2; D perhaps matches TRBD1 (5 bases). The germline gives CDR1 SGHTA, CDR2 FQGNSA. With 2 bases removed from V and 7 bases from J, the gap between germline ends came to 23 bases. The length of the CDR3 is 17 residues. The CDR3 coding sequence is TGTGCCAGCAGCTTAATGGTCAAACCCGGGGGTTCGGGTGGCTACACCTTC. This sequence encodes CASSLMVKPGGSGGYTF.

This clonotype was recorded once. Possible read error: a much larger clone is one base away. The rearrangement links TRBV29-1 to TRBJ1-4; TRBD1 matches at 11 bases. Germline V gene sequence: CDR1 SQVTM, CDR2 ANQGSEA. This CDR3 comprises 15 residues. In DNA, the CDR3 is TGCAGCGTTGTCCGGAGGACAGGGGGCTTTGAAAAACAGTTTTTT. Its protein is CSVVRRTGGFEKQFF.

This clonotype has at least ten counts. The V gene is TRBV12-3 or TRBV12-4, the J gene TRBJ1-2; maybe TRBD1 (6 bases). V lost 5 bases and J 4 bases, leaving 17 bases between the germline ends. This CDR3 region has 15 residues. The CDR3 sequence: CASSPGQKIGYGYTF. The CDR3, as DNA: TGTGCCAGCAGTCCCGGACAGAAAATCGGCTATGGCTACACCTTC.

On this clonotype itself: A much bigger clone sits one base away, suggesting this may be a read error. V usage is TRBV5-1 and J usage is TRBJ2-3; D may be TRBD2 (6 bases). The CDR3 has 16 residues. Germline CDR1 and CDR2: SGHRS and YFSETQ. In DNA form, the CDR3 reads TGCCCCAGCAGCCCCTACGGGACTCCTGGGACAGATACGCAGTATTTT. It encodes CPSSPYGTPGTDTQYF. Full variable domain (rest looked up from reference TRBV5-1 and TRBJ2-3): KAGVTQTPRYLIKTRGQQVTLSCSPISGHRSVSWYQQTPGQGLQFLFEYFSETQRNKGNFPGRFSGRQFSNSRSEMNVSTLELGDSALYLCPSSPYGTPGTDTQYFGPGTRLTVL.

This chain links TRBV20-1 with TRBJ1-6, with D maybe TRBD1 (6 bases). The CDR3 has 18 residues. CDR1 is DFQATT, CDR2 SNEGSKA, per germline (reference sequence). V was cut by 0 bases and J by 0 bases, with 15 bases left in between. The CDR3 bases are TGCAGTGCTAGAGATTTGAGGGAGGGGGGCTCCTATAATTCACCCCTCCACTTT. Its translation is CSARDLREGGSYNSPLHF.

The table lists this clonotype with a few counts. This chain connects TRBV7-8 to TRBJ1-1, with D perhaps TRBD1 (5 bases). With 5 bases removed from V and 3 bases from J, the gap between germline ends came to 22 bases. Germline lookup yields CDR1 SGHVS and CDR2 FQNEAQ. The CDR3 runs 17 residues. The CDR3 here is CASSPGRIGPRDTEAFF. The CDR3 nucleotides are TGTGCCAGCAGCCCGGGACGGATTGGGCCCCGGGACACTGAAGCTTTCTTT.

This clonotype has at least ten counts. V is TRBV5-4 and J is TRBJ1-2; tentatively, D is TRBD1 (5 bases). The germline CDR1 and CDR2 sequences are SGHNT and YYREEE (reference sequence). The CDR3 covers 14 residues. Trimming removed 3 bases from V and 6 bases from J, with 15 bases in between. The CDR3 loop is CASSWGPGLHGYTF. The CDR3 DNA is TGTGCCAGCAGCTGGGGCCCAGGGTTGCATGGCTACACCTTC.